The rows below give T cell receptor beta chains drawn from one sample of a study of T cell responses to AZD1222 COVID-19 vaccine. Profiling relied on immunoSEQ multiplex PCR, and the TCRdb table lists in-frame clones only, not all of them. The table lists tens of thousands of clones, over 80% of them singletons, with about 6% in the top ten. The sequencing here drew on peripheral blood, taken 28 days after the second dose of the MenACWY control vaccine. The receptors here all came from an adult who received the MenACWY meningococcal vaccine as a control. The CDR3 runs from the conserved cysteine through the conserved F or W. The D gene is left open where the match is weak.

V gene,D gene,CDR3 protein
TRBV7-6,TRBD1,CASSDRDRGRGTQYF
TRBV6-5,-,CASRGGSAGANVLTF
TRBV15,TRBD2,CATSRRRGGSDYEQYF
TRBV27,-,CASSHLGGNTEAFF
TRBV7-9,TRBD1,CASSLGDGTASYEQYF
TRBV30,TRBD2,CAWSVGGRSTDTQYF
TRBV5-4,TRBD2,CASSLRRELTDTQYF
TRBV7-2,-,CASSSGAENEKLFF
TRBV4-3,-,CASSQDVSPSNQPQHF
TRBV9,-,CASSLGVTGSGNTIYF
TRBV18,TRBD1,CASSPGQGRSGANVLTF
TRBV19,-,CASTPAGTGKTPPGNEQFF
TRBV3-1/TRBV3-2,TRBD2,CASSLASGQETQYF
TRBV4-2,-,CASSLKEDIQETQYF
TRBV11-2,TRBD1,CASSSTGTGITYNEQFF
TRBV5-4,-,CASSLPGIQETQYF
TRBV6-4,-,CASSDSGTSTDTQYF
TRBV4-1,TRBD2,CASSQARESGETQYF
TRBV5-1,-,CASSLETGNTEAFF
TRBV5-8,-,CASSLDSMGTTYEKLFF
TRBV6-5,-,CASRSSSHYYYEQYF
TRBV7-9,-,CASSFRTDSVSGANVLTF
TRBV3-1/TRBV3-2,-,CASSQADMNNSPLHF
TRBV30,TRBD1,CAWGRQGGEKLFF
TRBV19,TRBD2,CASGRTSGRSIEQYF
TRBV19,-,CASSTNLGRSTVFPLHF
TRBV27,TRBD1,CASSQGVNEQFF
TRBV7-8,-,CASSSNRAGNEKLFF
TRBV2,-,CASIRVGHSTDTQYF
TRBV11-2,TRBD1,CASSNPDRAGEKLFF
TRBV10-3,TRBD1,CAIRGTDQPQHF
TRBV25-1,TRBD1,CASSDGQGETYEQYF
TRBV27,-,CASSLTGYSGNTIYF
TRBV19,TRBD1,CASSQGTGGVETQYF
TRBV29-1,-,CSVEASSLATDTQYF
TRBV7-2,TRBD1,CASSSTGATDTQYF
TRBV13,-,CASSRRSSSYEQYF
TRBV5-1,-,CASSFSQDTEAFF
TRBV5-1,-,CASSPSHRSSYNEQFF
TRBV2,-,CASSSQLGASEQYF
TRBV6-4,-,CASASDPYNSPLHF
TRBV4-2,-,CASSRGGITYNEQFF
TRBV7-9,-,CASSLEVNTEAFF
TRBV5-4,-,CASSPLGDTQYF
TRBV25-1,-,CASSDPSGRGTGELFF
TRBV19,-,CASSTEDGRLANYGYTF
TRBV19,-,CASSRPGVSNQPQHF